Listed below are T cell receptor beta chains from one sample, sequenced in a study of human T cells and chemical hapten exposure. TCRdb fed the 5' RACE reads into MiXCR, producing one record per CDR3 protein. This table has 95,000 to 120,000 distinct CDR3 sequences, around 20% appearing once. The receptors come from a human donor in good health. Both conserved end residues are part of each CDR3. D genes are given only for firm matches. The listing skips clone size in some rows; elsewhere it reads once, few, many or a size class.

>.|TRBV4-1|.|TRBJ2-2
CASSQIQGPGELFF
TGCGCCAGCAGCCAAATACAGGGTCCCGGGGAGCTGTTTTTT
>few|TRBV18|.|TRBJ1-2
CASSPPFSLLYGYTF
TGTGCCAGCTCACCACCGTTCAGCCTACTCTATGGCTACACCTTC
>few|TRBV5-5|.|TRBJ2-1
CASGRDGTPYNEQFF
TGTGCCAGCGGGCGGGACGGGACCCCCTACAATGAGCAGTTCTTC
>.|TRBV12-3/TRBV12-4|.|TRBJ1-5
CASSFTGPQHF
TGTGCCAGCAGTTTCACGGGGCCCCAGCATTTT
>.|TRBV6-1|TRBD1|TRBJ2-7
CASSEWTGSYEQYF
TGTGCCAGCAGTGAGTGGACAGGGTCCTACGAGCAGTACTTC
>.|TRBV6-5|TRBD2|TRBJ2-2
CASTGVGGSTGELFF
TGTGCCAGCACCGGCGTGGGCGGGAGCACCGGGGAGCTGTTTTTT
>many|TRBV5-1|.|TRBJ1-1
CASSLAGVREAFF
TGCGCCAGCAGCTTGGCCGGGGTACGTGAAGCTTTCTTT
>.|TRBV25-1|TRBD1|TRBJ1-2
CASMMGQGNYGYTF
TGTGCCAGCATGATGGGACAGGGTAACTATGGCTACACCTTC
>.|TRBV6-5|TRBD1|TRBJ1-2
CASSSQGGLVYGYTF
TGTGCCAGCAGTTCCCAGGGGGGGCTGGTCTATGGCTACACCTTC
>.|TRBV27|TRBD1|TRBJ1-4
CASSFVSRQGNEKLFF
TGTGCCAGCAGTTTCGTTTCGCGACAGGGGAATGAAAAACTGTTTTTT
>few|TRBV7-2|TRBD2|TRBJ2-7
CASSLSGLAGRYNEQYF
TGTGCCAGCAGCTTATCCGGACTAGCGGGGAGGTACAACGAGCAGTACTTC
>.|TRBV20-1|TRBD1|TRBJ2-2
CSARTGQGANTGELFF
TGCAGTGCTAGAACGGGACAGGGGGCGAACACCGGGGAGCTGTTTTTT